The clone carrying this T cell receptor beta chain was counted at least ten times. Its target is unknown. These data are taken from a study of CD8 T cells in ankylosing spondylitis. Study findings and constraints: Previously reported in reactive arthritis synovial fluid and blood were some of the motif variants. Roughly eight highly homologous variants made up a TCR beta motif that seemed to typify ankylosing spondylitis blood. Clones linked with disease were CD8+ and fairly uncommon in the peripheral blood. Significant enrichment of disease-linked clones was reportedly seen in matched ankylosing spondylitis synovial fluid.

The germline CDR1 and CDR2 sequences are SGHAT and FQNNGV. Trimming removed 3 bases from V and 4 bases from J, with 16 bases in between. CDR3 length: 15 amino acids. From the 5' RACE reads, TCRdb called clonotypes with MiXCR, one entry per CDR3 protein. In the table there are fewer than 550,000 distinct CDR3 sequences, approximately 5% of which are singletons. This clonotype was sampled from a male donor with ankylosing spondylitis. The chain links TRBV11-2 to TRBJ2-7; weak D call: TRBD1 (6 bases). The sequencing input was blood, either unsorted or a sorted T cell fraction (not recorded which). The CDR3 region has the DNA TGTGCCAGCAGCTTTCTACCGGGACACCGATACGAGCAGTACTTC. It translates to CASSFLPGHRYEQYF.